The following is a TCR beta chain sequence with its context. This specimen includes other DNA sequences encoding the same CDR3. Cohorts were determined from participant-reported clinical history. The data were obtained in a study of blood T cell repertoires in COVID-19. Study background: The United States, Italy and Spain provided the acute and convalescent COVID-19 samples.

This CDR3 is 14 amino acids long. V dropped 0 bases and J dropped 3 bases, with 7 bases sitting between them. Germline CDR1 SEHNR, CDR2 FQNEAQ (reference sequence). Original data processing: Estimated nucleated cell counts came from reference gene primer amplification. Measured with immunoSEQ multiplex PCR; TCRdb has only the in-frame clones, and not every one. D and trimming come from the DNA, and the V and J calls and clone size come from that table. The table records 210,000 or so clones, 80% to 85% of them present only once. The sample comprised PBMCs or T cells enriched from blood (not recorded which). The sequence was obtained from a woman in her fifties or sixties with acute COVID-19. This chain uses TRBV7-9 with TRBJ2-3, with D unresolved. The CDR3 bases are TGTGCCAGCAGCTTAGCGGCTTCGACAGATACGCAGTATTTT. Its protein product is CASSLAASTDTQYF.